The rows below give T cell receptor beta chains drawn from one sample of a study of T cells after yellow fever vaccination. Using its own MiXCR run on the 5' RACE reads, TCRdb lists one record per CDR3 protein. The sample holds approximately 450,000 distinct CDR3 sequences; about 19% are singletons and the top ten take roughly a sixth. The sample here was PBMCs, taken before the yellow fever booster vaccination. Every receptor here comes from a man between 18 and 35 years old who received the YFV17D yellow fever vaccine. CDR3s include the opening cysteine and the closing phenylalanine or tryptophan. Fields, in order: D gene, J gene, V gene, clone size, CDR3 DNA, CDR3 protein. D genes are given only for firm matches. Part of the rows lack a size; the others show once, few, many or a class for expanded clones.

>.|TRBJ2-5|TRBV27|few
TGTGCCAGCAGTCCGCCCCCCGGGACTTTGGAAGAGACCCAGTACTTC
CASSPPPGTLEETQYF
>TRBD2|TRBJ2-6|TRBV7-9|few
TGTGCCAGCAGCGTAGCGGGGATGAGCTCTGGGGCCAACGTCCTGACTTTC
CASSVAGMSSGANVLTF
>.|TRBJ1-2|TRBV6-5|.
TGTGCCGCGGGGAGGTCCTATGGCTACACCTTC
CAAGRSYGYTF
>TRBD1|TRBJ1-5|TRBV7-8|.
TGTGCCAGCAGCCTAGGAGGGACAGATCAGCCCCAGCATTTT
CASSLGGTDQPQHF
>.|TRBJ1-4|TRBV7-9|few
TGTGCCAGCAGCTTAGAAGAGGGGAGTGAAAAACTGTTTTTT
CASSLEEGSEKLFF
>.|TRBJ1-1|TRBV6-1|few
TGTGCCAGCAGACTTACTACGGGGGTCCATCAAGCTTTCTTT
CASRLTTGVHQAFF
>.|TRBJ1-2|TRBV29-1|few
TGCAGCGCCGAAGGCCGCCTGAGAGGCTACACCTTC
CSAEGRLRGYTF
>TRBD1|TRBJ1-4|TRBV5-1|.
TGCGCCAGCAGCTTGTTCAATTGGGACAGGGAGAATGAAAAACTGTTTTTT
CASSLFNWDRENEKLFF
>.|TRBJ2-3|TRBV12-3/TRBV12-4|.
TGTGCCAGCAGTTTAGCGCCATCATCGGATACGCAGTATTTT
CASSLAPSSDTQYF
>.|TRBJ2-3|TRBV7-3|many
TGTGCCAGCAGTTTCGCATACACAGATACGCAGTATTTT
CASSFAYTDTQYF
>.|TRBJ1-1|TRBV25-1|.
TGTGCCAGCAGCCTAAATGGGCGCGCTTTCTTT
CASSLNGRAFF
>.|TRBJ2-7|TRBV7-2|.
TGTGCCAGCTGCTTATTAACGCTAGCTAGTTCCTACGAGCAGTACTTC
CASCLLTLASSYEQYF
>TRBD1|TRBJ1-6|TRBV6-5|few
TGTGCCAGCAGCTTCCAGGGGGCGGGATCACCCCTCCACTTT
CASSFQGAGSPLHF
>.|TRBJ1-2|TRBV7-9|few
TGTGCCAGCAGCATCGCCTGGGGGGTCTATGGCTACACCTTC
CASSIAWGVYGYTF
>TRBD2|TRBJ2-3|TRBV5-1|.
TGCGCCAGCAGCCCCTTGCTAGCGGGGGACACAGATACGCAGTATTTT
CASSPLLAGDTDTQYF
>.|TRBJ2-1|TRBV7-3|few
TGTGCCAGCAGCGCACCGGACTGGAACAATGAGCAGTTCTTC
CASSAPDWNNEQFF
>TRBD1|TRBJ2-7|TRBV29-1|few
TGCAGCGTGGGACAGGATCCCTACGAGCAGTACTTC
CSVGQDPYEQYF
>.|TRBJ2-3|TRBV4-3|.
TGCGCCAGCAGCCCCCTAGGGACGGCTAGCACAGATACGCAGTATTTT
CASSPLGTASTDTQYF
>.|TRBJ2-3|TRBV5-1|few
TGCGCCAGCAGAGGGATAGTTGGCACAGATACGCAGTATTTT
CASRGIVGTDTQYF
>.|TRBJ1-1|TRBV9|few
TGTGCCAGCAGCGTAGTGGACTGGAACACTGAAGCTTTCTTT
CASSVVDWNTEAFF
>.|TRBJ2-2|TRBV4-1|.
TGCGCCAGCAGCTATGAGGAGGGCGGGGAGCTGTTTTTT
CASSYEEGGELFF
>TRBD1|TRBJ1-6|TRBV5-1|.
TGCGCCAGCAGCACCCGGACAGGTTGGGATTCACCCCTCCACTTT
CASSTRTGWDSPLHF
>.|TRBJ2-3|TRBV20-1|.
TGCAGTGCTAGAGCGTTGGGTACGGCAGATACGCAGTATTTT
CSARALGTADTQYF
>.|TRBJ1-5|TRBV6-1|.
TGTGCCAGCATCTCGAGAAGACAGGTATCTAGGGATCAGCCCCAGCATTTT
CASISRRQVSRDQPQHF
>TRBD2|TRBJ2-7|TRBV12-3/TRBV12-4|few
TGTGCCAGCAGGAGGACTAGCGGGGGGGGCGAGCAGTACTTC
CASRRTSGGGEQYF
>TRBD2|TRBJ2-3|TRBV5-6|few
TGTGCCAGCAGCCCGGGACTAGACTCTAGCACAGATACGCAGTATTTT
CASSPGLDSSTDTQYF
>TRBD2|TRBJ2-1|TRBV5-1|.
TGCGCCAGCAGCTTATTCGGACTAGAGGCGGGTGAGCAGTTCTTC
CASSLFGLEAGEQFF
>TRBD2|TRBJ2-3|TRBV27|.
TGTGCCAGCAGTCTTACGGGGGGGCCGATGGATACGCAGTATTTT
CASSLTGGPMDTQYF
>.|TRBJ2-7|TRBV20-1|few
TGCAGTGCTAGACCGGCCGGGACGGACCTCGAGCAGTACTTC
CSARPAGTDLEQYF
>.|TRBJ2-2|TRBV7-3|few
TGTGCCAGCAGCCTAAAGCCTAGTAGGCACACCGGGGAGCTGTTTTTT
CASSLKPSRHTGELFF
>.|TRBJ1-5|TRBV29-1|few
TGCAGCGCGAGAACGGCGTCAGATCAGCCCCAGCATTTT
CSARTASDQPQHF
>.|TRBJ2-7|TRBV4-1|few
TGCGCCAGCAGCCAAGATCAGAGGCGCGAGCAGTACTTC
CASSQDQRREQYF
>.|TRBJ2-1|TRBV6-5|few
TGTGCCAGCAGTTACTCGATTCCGGGTGGTGAGCAGTTCTTC
CASSYSIPGGEQFF
>.|TRBJ2-2|TRBV5-1|few
TGCGCCAGCAGCTTGTACTACCAGGGAACCGGGGAGCTGTTTTTT
CASSLYYQGTGELFF
>.|TRBJ1-1|TRBV6-5|few
TGTGCCAGCAGTTCCACAGGGTGGGGAACTGAAGCTTTCTTT
CASSSTGWGTEAFF
>.|TRBJ2-5|TRBV4-2|.
TGTGCCAGCAGCCAAGATCGCGGGTACGAGGAGACCCAGTACTTC
CASSQDRGYEETQYF
>.|TRBJ2-7|TRBV29-1|few
TGCAGCGGCTGCCTAGAGAGCTCTCGCGGGTACGAGCAGTACTTC
CSGCLESSRGYEQYF
>.|TRBJ1-2|TRBV7-2|few
TGTGCCAGCAGCCCGGACAGACGGGAGGGCTACACCTTC
CASSPDRREGYTF
>.|TRBJ2-3|TRBV7-2|once
TGTGCCAGCAGCTTAGTAGCTAGCGAGATAGATACGCAGTATTTT
CASSLVASEIDTQYF
>TRBD2|TRBJ2-1|TRBV11-2|few
TGTGCCAGCAGCTTACCCCCCGGGACTAGGAACTTCTTC
CASSLPPGTRNFF
>TRBD1|TRBJ2-7|TRBV6-2/TRBV6-3|.
TGTGCCAGCAGTTACACCTTAGGGACAGCAAGCTCCTACGAGCAGTACTTC
CASSYTLGTASSYEQYF
>TRBD1|TRBJ2-1|TRBV25-1|.
TGTGCCAGCAGTGACCCTACAGGGGCCTCATACAATGAGCAGTTCTTC
CASSDPTGASYNEQFF
>TRBD1|TRBJ2-5|TRBV29-1|few
TGCAGCGTTGAAAACTTAATTCTTGACAGGGGCGGCGAGACCCAGTACTTC
CSVENLILDRGGETQYF
>.|TRBJ1-5|TRBV7-2|.
TGTGCCAGCAGCAACAGGGTTTCGGGGACCCAGCATTTT
CASSNRVSGTQHF
>TRBD1|TRBJ1-2|TRBV6-5|.
TGTGCCAGCAGTCTCCGATCCGGGACAGGGGGCGGCTACACCTTC
CASSLRSGTGGGYTF
>TRBD1|TRBJ1-2|TRBV20-1|few
TGCAGTGCTAGAGATGGGGACAGGCCCGTGAGCTACACCTTC
CSARDGDRPVSYTF
>.|TRBJ2-2|TRBV12-3/TRBV12-4|many
TGTGCCAGCAGTTTTTCGGCCGGGGAGCTGTTTTTT
CASSFSAGELFF
>TRBD2|TRBJ2-2|TRBV7-2|few
TGTGCCAGCAGCTTGGTGGGACTAGCGGGCGGGGAGCTGTTTTTT
CASSLVGLAGGELFF
>.|TRBJ2-1|TRBV12-3/TRBV12-4|few
TGTGCCAGCACCCAACCGGCGGGGGAGCAGTTCTTC
CASTQPAGEQFF
>TRBD1|TRBJ2-7|TRBV29-1|.
TGCAGCGCAATCCCGACAGGGTCCTACGAGCAGTACTTC
CSAIPTGSYEQYF
>TRBD1|TRBJ1-6|TRBV6-5|few
TGTGCCAGCAGTTATACTGGGACAGGCCATTCACCCCTCCACTTT
CASSYTGTGHSPLHF
>.|TRBJ1-5|TRBV6-5|.
TGTGCCAGCAGCCCGACAGCGCTTGGCGCGGCCCAGCATTTT
CASSPTALGAAQHF